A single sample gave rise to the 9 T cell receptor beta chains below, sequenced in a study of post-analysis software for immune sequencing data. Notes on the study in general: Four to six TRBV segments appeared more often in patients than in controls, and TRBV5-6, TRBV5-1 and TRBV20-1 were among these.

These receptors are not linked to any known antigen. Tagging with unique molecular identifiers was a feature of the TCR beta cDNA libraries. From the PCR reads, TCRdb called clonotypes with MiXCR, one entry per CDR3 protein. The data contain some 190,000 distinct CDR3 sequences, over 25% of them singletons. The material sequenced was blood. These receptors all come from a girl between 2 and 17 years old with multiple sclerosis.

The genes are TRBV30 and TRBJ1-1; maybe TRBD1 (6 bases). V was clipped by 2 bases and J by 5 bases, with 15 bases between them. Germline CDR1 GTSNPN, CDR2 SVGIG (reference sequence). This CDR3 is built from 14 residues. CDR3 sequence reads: CAWSKVGGGTEAFF. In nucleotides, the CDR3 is TGTGCCTGGAGTAAGGTGGGAGGGGGTACTGAAGCTTTCTTT.

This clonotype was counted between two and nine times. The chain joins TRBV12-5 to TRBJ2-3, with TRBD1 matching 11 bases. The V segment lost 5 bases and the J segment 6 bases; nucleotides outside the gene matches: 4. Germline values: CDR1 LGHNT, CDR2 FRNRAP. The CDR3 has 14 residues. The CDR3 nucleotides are TGTGCTAGTGGTACCGGACAGGGGGCGGATACGCAGTATTTT. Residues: CASGTGQGADTQYF.

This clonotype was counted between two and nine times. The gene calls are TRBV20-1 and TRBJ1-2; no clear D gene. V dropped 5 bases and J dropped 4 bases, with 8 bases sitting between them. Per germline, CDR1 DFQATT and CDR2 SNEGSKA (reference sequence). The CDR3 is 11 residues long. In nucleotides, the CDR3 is TGCAGTGCTCTCACCCTCTATGGCTACACCTTC. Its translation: CSALTLYGYTF.

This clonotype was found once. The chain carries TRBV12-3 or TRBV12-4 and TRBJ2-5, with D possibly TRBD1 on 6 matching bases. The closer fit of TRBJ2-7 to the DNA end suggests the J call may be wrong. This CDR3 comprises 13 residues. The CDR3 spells CASRFDRTYEQYF. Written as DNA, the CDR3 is TGTGCCAGCAGGTTTGACAGGACCTACGAGCAGTACTTC.

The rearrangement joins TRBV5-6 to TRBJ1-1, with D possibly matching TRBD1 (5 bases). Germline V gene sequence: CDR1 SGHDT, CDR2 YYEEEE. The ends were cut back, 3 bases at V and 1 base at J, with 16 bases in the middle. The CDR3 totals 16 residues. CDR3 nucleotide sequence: TGTGCCAGCAGCTCCCCGTTCTGGGGGAGGAACACTGAAGCTTTCTTT. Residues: CASSSPFWGRNTEAFF.

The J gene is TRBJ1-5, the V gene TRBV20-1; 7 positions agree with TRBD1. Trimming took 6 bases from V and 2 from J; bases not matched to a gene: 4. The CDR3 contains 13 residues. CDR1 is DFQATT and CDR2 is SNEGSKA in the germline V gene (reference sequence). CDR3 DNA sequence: TGCAGTGCGAGACAGGGAGGCAATCAGCCCCAGCATTTT. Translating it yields CSARQGGNQPQHF.

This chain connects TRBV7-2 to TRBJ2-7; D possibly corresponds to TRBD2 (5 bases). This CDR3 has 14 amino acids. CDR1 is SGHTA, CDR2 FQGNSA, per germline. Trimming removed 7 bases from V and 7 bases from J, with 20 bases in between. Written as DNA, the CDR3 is TGTGCCAGCAACTGCCGCGTGGGAGCTCATGAGCAGTACTTC. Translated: CASNCRVGAHEQYF.

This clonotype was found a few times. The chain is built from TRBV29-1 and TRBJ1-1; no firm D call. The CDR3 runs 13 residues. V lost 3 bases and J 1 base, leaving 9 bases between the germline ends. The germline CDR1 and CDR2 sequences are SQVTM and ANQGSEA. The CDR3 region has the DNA TGCAGCGTTGAGCGGGGATCGAACACTGAAGCTTTCTTT. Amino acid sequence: CSVERGSNTEAFF.

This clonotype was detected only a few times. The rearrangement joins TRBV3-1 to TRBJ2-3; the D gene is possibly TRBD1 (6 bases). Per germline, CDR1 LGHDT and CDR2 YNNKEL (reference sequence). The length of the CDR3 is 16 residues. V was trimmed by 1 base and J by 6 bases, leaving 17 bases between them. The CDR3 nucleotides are TGTGCCAGCAGCCAAGGAGGGGGACCTTCAGTGGATACGCAGTATTTT. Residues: CASSQGGGPSVDTQYF.